These 8 T cell receptor beta chains came from one sample sequenced in a study of T cell repertoires in cytomegalovirus infection. These receptors are not linked to any known antigen. TCRdb used MiXCR to reprocess the reads, holding one entry per CDR3 protein. The data contain about 700,000 distinct CDR3 sequences, around 32% of them singletons. The material sequenced was cultured PBMCs, taken from culture after CMV antigen stimulation. These receptors all come from a human donor in good health (CMV status not recorded). Some clones in this sample may be carry-over from other donors' samples.

This clonotype was counted many times. The chain joins TRBV7-9 to TRBJ2-6; D gene ambiguous. Germline V gene data show CDR1 as SEHNR and CDR2 as FQNEAQ (reference sequence). Between the trimmed V and J ends, which lost 4 bases and 1 base, there was a span of 11 bases. The CDR3 is 16 amino acids. The CDR3 spells CASSYSRPSGANVLTF. DNA for the CDR3: TGTGCCAGCAGCTACTCGAGACCATCTGGGGCCAACGTCCTGACTTTC. Supplemented by reference TRBV7-9 and TRBJ2-6, the full variable domain reads DTGVSQNPRHKITKRGQNVTFRCDPISEHNRLYWYRQTLGQGPEFLTYFQNEAQLEKSRLLSDRFSAERPKGSFSTLEIQRTEQGDSAMYLCASSYSRPSGANVLTFGAGSRLTVL.

J is TRBJ2-7 and V is TRBV7-6; D gene unclear. V lost 10 bases and J lost 0, with 16 bases in between. The CDR3 totals 14 residues. Germline loops: CDR1 SGHVS, CDR2 FNYEAQ. The CDR3 nucleotides read TGTGCCACCAAGCGTGGGGAAGGCTCCTACGAGCAGTACTTC. Protein sequence: CATKRGEGSYEQYF.

The rearrangement uses TRBV10-3 and TRBJ2-5; TRBD2 is a possible D gene (6 bases). Germline CDR1 reads ENHRY; CDR2 reads SYGVKD. V was clipped by 7 bases and J by 11 bases, with 20 bases between them. The CDR3 extends over 13 amino acids. Written as DNA, the CDR3 is TGTGCCATCACCCCAGGCGCTAGCGCCAAGCAGTACTTC. This translates into CAITPGASAKQYF.

This clonotype was found a few times. V is TRBV19 and J is TRBJ1-5; maybe TRBD1 (6 bases). Deletions cut 0 bases from V and 3 bases from J, with 21 bases between. The germline V gene encodes CDR1 LNHDA and CDR2 SQIVND (reference sequence). This CDR3 has 19 residues. The CDR3 DNA follows: TGTGCCAGTAGTATAGATTTAGTGGTCTTGGGACACAACAATCAGCCCCAGCATTTT. Its translation: CASSIDLVVLGHNNQPQHF.

There are many counts of this clonotype. The chain is built from TRBV7-2 and TRBJ2-3, with D unclear. V lost 9 bases and J lost 3, with 16 bases in between. Per germline, CDR1 SGHTA and CDR2 FQGNSA. This CDR3 contains 14 residues. As DNA, the CDR3 is TGTGCCAGTCGAAGGGCCACGCTTACAGATACGCAGTATTTT. Translated: CASRRATLTDTQYF. The complete variable domain, with remaining parts taken from reference TRBV7-2 and TRBJ2-3, reads GAGVSQSPSNKVTEKGKDVELRCDPISGHTALYWYRQSLGQGLEFLIYFQGNSAPDKSGLPSDRFSAERTGGSVSTLTIQRTQQEDSAVYLCASRRATLTDTQYFGPGTRLTVL.

The genes are TRBV7-8 and TRBJ1-5; no clear D gene. Germline V gene lookup returns CDR1 SGHVS and CDR2 FQNEAQ. The CDR3 loop spans 17 amino acids. Trimming took off 2 bases at V and 4 bases at J, with 18 bases between the two ends. The CDR3 protein is CASSLLVAGLLNQPQHF. The CDR3 DNA sequence: TGTGCCAGCAGCTTATTGGTAGCTGGGTTGCTGAATCAGCCCCAGCATTTT.

This clonotype has more than one count but fewer than ten. One junction end does not reproduce the germline sequence, and a read error may be involved. This sequence joins TRBV6-1 and TRBJ2-1; 8 bases map to TRBD1. Germline loops: CDR1 MNHNS, CDR2 SASEGT. CDR3 length: 14 residues. The CDR3 nucleotides are TGTGCCAGCAGTCCCGCCCTTAGAACAGGGGGAACCCTCTTC. Encoded protein: CASSPALRTGGTLF.

Regarding this clonotype: The junction shows a germline mismatch at one end, possibly a read error. This chain links TRBV6-8 with TRBJ2-5, with a tentative D call TRBD2 (6 bases). The V gene's germline CDR1 is MNHGY and CDR2 SAAAGT. The CDR3 length is 11 residues. The CDR3 here is CASSSGEAQYF. The CDR3 nucleotides are TGTGCCAGCAGTTCGGGAGAGGCCCAGTACTTC.